The sequence of this T cell receptor (beta chain) was determined in a study of CD8 T cells in ankylosing spondylitis. General study findings and limits: Disease-linked clones reportedly showed significant enrichment in matched ankylosing spondylitis synovial fluid. Apparently characteristic of ankylosing spondylitis blood was a TCR beta motif (about eight highly homologous variants). Prior work had noted some motif variants in reactive arthritis blood and synovial fluid. With a CD8+ phenotype, disease-linked clones were relatively rare in peripheral blood.

The CDR3 extends over 15 amino acids. With 0 bases removed from V and 0 bases from J, the gap between germline ends came to 8 bases. Germline loops: CDR1 MDHEN, CDR2 SYDVKM. At least ten counts were recorded for this clonotype. Its antigen is currently unknown. TCRdb recomputed calls from the 5' RACE reads with MiXCR, one row per CDR3 protein. Of 500,000 or so distinct CDR3 sequences listed, about 5.7% are singletons. J is TRBJ1-1 and V is TRBV28; a possible D gene is TRBD1 (6 bases). This receptor was identified in a male donor with ankylosing spondylitis. The sample comprised blood, either unsorted or a sorted T cell fraction (not recorded which). CDR3 sequence reads: CASSLWTGMNTEAFF. CDR3 nucleotide sequence: TGTGCCAGCAGTTTATGGACAGGCATGAACACTGAAGCTTTCTTT.